This T cell receptor (beta chain) was sequenced in a study of vaccination effects on CD4 cells after COVID-19. Turning to the study itself: All participants had two doses of either the BNT162b2 or mRNA-1273 vaccine.

With respect to this clone: Its antigen is unidentified.

Under the ViraFEST assay, PBMC were stimulated with viral peptide pools so that antigen-specific CD4+ T cells expanded. Sequencing was performed afterwards. CD4+ T cell isolation took place after more than eight days of culture. Nucleocapsid antibodies were negative in the vaccine recipients, who had never had SARS-CoV-2 infection. The repertoire was sequenced with immunoSEQ multiplex PCR; TCRdb's copy has only in-frame clones and lacks some. The sample consists of some 22,000 clones, around 70% of them appearing once. The TCR originated in a human donor who received a COVID-19 vaccine. Sequencing used CD4+ T cells from PBMCs cultured with HCoV-NL63 spike peptides, obtained before COVID-19 vaccination.

CDR3 protein: CASSPTGNYGYTF. CDR3 nucleotide sequence: TGTGCCAGCAGTCCGACGGGCAACTATGGCTACACCTTC. The chain uses TRBV2 and TRBJ1-2; no definite D call. The CDR3 has 13 amino acids. Germline V gene lookup returns CDR1 SNHLY and CDR2 FYNNEI. The germline V and J ends were trimmed by 5 bases and 2 bases, with 9 bases remaining between them.